The 3 T cell receptor beta chains listed next were all sequenced from one sample in a study of beta chain features in type 1 diabetes. Sequenced material consisted of expressed TCRB transcripts (all of the isolated RNA was reverse transcribed). Assay used: immunoSEQ multiplex PCR; TCRdb lists only in-frame clones, some missing. The table has fewer than 350,000 clones, 20% seen once; the top ten hold about 0.044%. Input material: naive CD4+ T cells from blood. The receptor set was obtained from a woman aged 18-29 years in good health.

V and J are TRBV13 and TRBJ1-2, with D possibly TRBD1 on 5 matching bases. This CDR3 comprises 12 residues. V lost 5 bases and J lost 5, with 9 bases in between. Germline values: CDR1 PRHDT, CDR2 FYEKMQ (reference sequence). Here the CDR3 reads CASSPTGYGYTF. As DNA, the CDR3 is TGTGCCAGCAGCCCAACAGGTTATGGCTACACCTTC.

Worth noting for this clone: One end of the junction fails to match germline, which may point to a read error. The chain uses TRBV9 and TRBJ2-3; 8 bases are a match to TRBD2. Germline loops: CDR1 SGDLS, CDR2 YYNGEE. This CDR3 has 14 residues. CDR3 loop: CASSPRTSIDTQYF. Written as DNA, the CDR3 is TGTGCCAGCAGCCCCCGGACTAGCATAGATACGCAGTATTTT.

This clone was seen only a few times. The chain employs TRBV5-1 and TRBJ1-1, with D perhaps TRBD1 (6 bases). Germline loops: CDR1 SGHRS, CDR2 YFSETQ. This CDR3 contains 16 residues. The V end lost 5 bases, the J end lost 5 bases, and 22 bases lay between the germline ends. The CDR3 nucleotides read TGCGCCAGCAGTGATGTGCAGGGGAGGGCAGAGACTGAAGCTTTCTTT. Protein product: CASSDVQGRAETEAFF.